This TCR beta chain emerged from a study of tumor-infiltrating lymphocytes in primary liver carcinoma (dated by TCRdb to about 2017). Regarding the research as a whole: Of the five patients (three men and two women, aged 30 to 69 years), four had hepatocellular carcinoma and one had combined HCC and intrahepatic cholangiocarcinoma. The five patients had tumors staged T1-T3 N0M0, with maximum diameters ranging from roughly 4.2 to 11 cm. Each sample produced about 3.65 to 7.13 million productive TCRbeta reads, and read depth showed no significant difference between tissue types. For each liver tumor, the study sampled five regions along with adjacent normal tissue and blood, and applied TCRbeta repertoire sequencing, expression microarrays and whole-exome sequencing. A total of some 35 specimens from 5 patients underwent TCRbeta repertoire sequencing, comprising 25 or so tumor regions, 5 adjacent noncancerous liver tissues and 5 peripheral blood samples. To link TCRbeta repertoire diversity to the local molecular phenotype, the approximately 24 tumor region samples were profiled with Agilent mRNA microarrays. Technical replicate repertoires showed high reproducibility, with mean shared-clone rates roughly 0.89 and correlation coefficients above 0.95. Study-wide findings and limitations: Only about 7.5-25% of top clones were found in all five regions of a tumor, suggesting spatial heterogeneity of tumor-infiltrating T cells. Because only the TCR beta chain was sequenced and unpaired alpha chains were not captured, true repertoire diversity is likely underestimated. Compared with blood, tumors had a significantly larger share of the repertoire taken up by the top 250 clones (p = 0.039). Repertoire overlap was higher between tumor regions (mean around 36%) than tumor-adjacent (approximately 17%) or tumor-blood (14%) pairs, consistent with antigen-driven expansion. Because the samples were bulk and unsorted, CD4+ and CD8+ T cell repertoires could not be compared. The study included only five patients, and the authors note findings should be validated in a larger study.

Its CDR3 holds 16 amino acids, cysteine through phenylalanine. CDR3 DNA only is kept here, 48 bases in frame from base 1. The germline V gene provides CDR1 KGHDR and CDR2 SFDVKD. V is pruned by 4 bases and J by 7 bases, leaving 10 bases of the junction without a gene match. This clonotype has a count of ten or more. Its antigen target is currently unknown. Per-base quality was not reported, and no clone a single base away is much larger than it. A constant-region primer and ProtoScript II reverse transcriptase were used to reverse-transcribe TCRbeta-specific cDNA from approximately 550 ng total RNA. The TCRbeta libraries were prepared through three rounds of nested multiplex PCR following a slightly modified ARM-PCR procedure. Each of the first two PCR rounds ran for around 11 cycles using multiplex TRBV1-TRBV30 forward primers together with a Cbeta reverse primer. Sample barcodes and Illumina adapters were attached in a final 25-cycle PCR using Deep VentR polymerase. Before sequencing, amplicons of 200-500 bp were purified from gel using a QIAquick gel extraction kit. An Illumina HiSeq 2500 was used to sequence the TCRbeta amplicons, generating 250-bp paired-end reads. In the authors' own workflow: To recover full CDR3 sequences, reads were quality-trimmed using Trimmomatic v0.33 and paired reads were then merged using FLASH v1.2.11. MiGEC v1.2.1b assigned V, D and J germline segments to the rearranged TCRbeta sequences. Clonotype statistics and Shannon-Wiener diversity indices were computed with VDJtools v1.0.0. Except for diversity analysis, only each sample's 250 most abundant clonotypes were used in subsequent analyses to reduce sampling bias. TCRdb reran the public reads through fastp at Q25 and MiXCR, keeping productive beta chains. Under each unique CDR3 protein, matching rows form one entry showing the most common genes and DNA. These V and J calls are TCRdb output, not the study's own analysis. Within this sample are around 21,000 distinct CDR3 sequences, with roughly three quarters of them counted one time only. The ten largest clones take up roughly 43% of the sample.

Without any cell sorting, total RNA and DNA were extracted together from around 18-30 mg of bulk tissue using the AllPrep DNA/RNA mini kit. Between late 2015 and 2016, 4 or 5 patients in China with histopathologically diagnosed primary liver carcinoma had surgical resection. Chronic HBV infection was present in the patients, and the patients were treatment-naive at sampling. Five spatially separated regions were sampled from each tumor: the superior, inferior, left-lateral and right-lateral poles, plus the tumor centre. Histological examination found more than 85% viable tumor cells in every tumor sample. Pieces of fresh tumor and adjacent tissue were cut in half, with one half kept in RNAlater at -80 degrees C and the other half sent for histology.

The source is a middle-aged man with primary liver carcinoma and hepatitis B virus infection. The rearrangement combines TRBV24-1 with TRBJ2-1; 9 central nucleotides agree with TRBD2. The sequenced material came from liver tumor tissue from sampling region 1. This sample's cell subset or site label indicates: tumor region T1, superior pole. The DNA sequence is given as TGTGCCACCAGTGAAAGGGTAGCGGGAGTACGGAATGAGCAGTTCTTC. Its amino acids are CATSERVAGVRNEQFF.